This T cell receptor beta chain was identified during a study of blood T cell repertoires in COVID-19. Background on the study: The study drew acute and convalescent COVID-19 samples from the United States, Italy and Spain. Sources were T cells, B-cell-depleted T cells, or PBMCs; the material itself was cDNA or gDNA.

In the source study's methods: Researchers report that nucleated cell counts were estimated from reference gene primer amplification. Clones were read by immunoSEQ multiplex PCR, and TCRdb kept only the in-frame ones, dropping some. V, J and clone size were drawn from that table, and D and trimming were deduced from the DNA. This table has 200,000 to 250,000 clones, 75% to 90% appearing once. There are 14 residues in the CDR3. The sequence was collected from a woman younger than 45 who had recovered from COVID-19. The rearrangement links TRBV7-5 to TRBJ1-1. TRBV7-5 counts as a pseudogene. The sequencing sample was made of peripheral blood. The CDR3 reads CARSYLLVDTEAFF. DNA for the CDR3: TGTGCCAGAAGCTACCTACTAGTGGACACTGAAGCTTTCTTT.